One T cell receptor beta chain is described in this entry. Its antigen remains unknown. Deep sequencing aimed at 1 in 200,000 to 1 in 1 million T cells' resolution. Repertoires were generated with immunoSEQ multiplex PCR, while TCRdb's copy carries only in-frame clones and drops some. The repertoire includes approximately 70,000 clones, approximately 80% of them detected once, and under 8.5% sits in the top ten. Trimming stripped 4 bases from V and 4 bases from J, with 16 bases between. The CDR3 extends over 15 amino acids. In germline, CDR1 is MNHEY, CDR2 SVGAGI. The sample comes from a study of cytotoxic CD8 clonotypes in ibrutinib-treated CLL. Study-wide points: Clonality was elevated at ibrutinib response and had returned toward baseline at progression.

The V gene is TRBV6-5, the J gene TRBJ2-5; TRBD2 is a possible D gene (5 bases). Sequenced here: PBMCs, sampled at disease progression, from a patient treated with ibrutinib. This clonotype originated in a human donor with chronic lymphocytic leukemia. CDR3 region: CASSSAPPRGETQYF. The CDR3 DNA follows: TGTGCCAGCAGTTCGGCTCCACCCCGGGGAGAGACCCAGTACTTC.